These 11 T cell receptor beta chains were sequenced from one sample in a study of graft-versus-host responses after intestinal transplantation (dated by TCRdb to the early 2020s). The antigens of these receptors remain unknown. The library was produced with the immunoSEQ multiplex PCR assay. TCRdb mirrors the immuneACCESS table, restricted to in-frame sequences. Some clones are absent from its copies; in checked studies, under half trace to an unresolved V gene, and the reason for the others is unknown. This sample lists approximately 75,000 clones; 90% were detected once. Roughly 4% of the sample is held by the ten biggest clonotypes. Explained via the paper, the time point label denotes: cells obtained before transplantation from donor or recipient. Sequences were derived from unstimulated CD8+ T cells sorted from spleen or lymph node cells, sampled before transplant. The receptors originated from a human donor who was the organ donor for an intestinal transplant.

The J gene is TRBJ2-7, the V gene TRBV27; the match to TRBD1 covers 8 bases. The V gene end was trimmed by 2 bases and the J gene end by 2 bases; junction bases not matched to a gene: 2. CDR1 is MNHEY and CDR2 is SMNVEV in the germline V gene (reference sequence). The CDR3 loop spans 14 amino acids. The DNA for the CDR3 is TGTGCCAGCAGTTTAGCAGGGGGCCCCTACGAGCAGTACGTC. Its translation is CASSLAGGPYEQYV.

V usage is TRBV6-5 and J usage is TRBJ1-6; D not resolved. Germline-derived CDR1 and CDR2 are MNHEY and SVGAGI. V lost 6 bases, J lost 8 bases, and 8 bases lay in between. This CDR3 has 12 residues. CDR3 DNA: TGTGCCAGCAGCTTCCTGTATTCACCCCTCCACTTT. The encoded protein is CASSFLYSPLHF.

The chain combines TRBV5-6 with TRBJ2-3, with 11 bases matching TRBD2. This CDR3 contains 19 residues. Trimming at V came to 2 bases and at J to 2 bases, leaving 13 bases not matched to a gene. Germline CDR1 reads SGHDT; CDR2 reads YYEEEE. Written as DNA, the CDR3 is TGTGCCAGCAGCTTAATTTGGCTAGCGGGGGGACGGGCCACAGATACGCAGTATTTT. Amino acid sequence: CASSLIWLAGGRATDTQYF.

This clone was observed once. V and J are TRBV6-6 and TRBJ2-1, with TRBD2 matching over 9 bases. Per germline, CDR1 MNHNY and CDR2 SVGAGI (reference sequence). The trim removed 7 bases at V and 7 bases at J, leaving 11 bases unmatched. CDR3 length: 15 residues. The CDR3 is CASNGAGGPWNEQFF. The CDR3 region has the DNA TGTGCCAGCAACGGGGCGGGGGGGCCTTGGAATGAGCAGTTCTTC.

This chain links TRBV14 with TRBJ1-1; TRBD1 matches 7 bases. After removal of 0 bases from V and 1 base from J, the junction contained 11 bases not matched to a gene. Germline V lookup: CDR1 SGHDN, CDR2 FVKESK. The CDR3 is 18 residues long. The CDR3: CASSQDLRMEGANTEAFF. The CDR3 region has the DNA TGTGCCAGCAGCCAAGATCTTAGGATGGAGGGGGCGAACACTGAAGCTTTCTTT.

CDR3 in DNA: TGTGCCAGCAGTTTGGGGCAGAGCCACACCGGGGAGCTGTTTTTT. It specifies CASSLGQSHTGELFF. V is TRBV28 and J is TRBJ2-2, with a possible D match to TRBD1 (5 bases). Germline lookup yields CDR1 MDHEN and CDR2 SYDVKM. CDR3 size: 15 residues. V was shortened by 3 bases and J by 3 bases, with 11 bases between the two germline ends. Variable domain in full (rest from reference TRBV28 and TRBJ2-2): DVKVTQSSRYLVKRTGEKVFLECVQDMDHENMFWYRQDPGLGLRLIYFSYDVKMKEKGDIPEGYSVSREKKERFSLILESASTNQTSMYLCASSLGQSHTGELFFGEGSRLTVL.

CDR3 nucleotides: TGTGCCAGCAGCTTAGTTGGCAGGGACAACGAGCAGTACGTC. Protein product: CASSLVGRDNEQYV. The genes are TRBV7-2 and TRBJ2-7, with TRBD1 as a possible D gene (6 bases). Germline CDR1 and CDR2: SGHTA and FQGNSA. V gave up 1 base and J gave up 5 bases, with 12 bases separating them. The CDR3 covers 14 residues.

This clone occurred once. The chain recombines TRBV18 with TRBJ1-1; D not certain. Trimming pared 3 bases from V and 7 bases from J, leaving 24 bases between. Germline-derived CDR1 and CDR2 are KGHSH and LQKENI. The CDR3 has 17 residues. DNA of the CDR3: TGTGCCAGCTCACCGAATCGCCAGTGGGTCGCTCTAGTTGAAGCTTTCTTT. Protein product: CASSPNRQWVALVEAFF.

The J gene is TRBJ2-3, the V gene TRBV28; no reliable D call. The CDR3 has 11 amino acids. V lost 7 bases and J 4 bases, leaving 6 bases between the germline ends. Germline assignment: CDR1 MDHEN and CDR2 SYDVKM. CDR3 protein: CASTFADTQYF. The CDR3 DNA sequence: TGTGCCAGCACCTTCGCAGATACGCAGTATTTT.

The CDR3 loop is CATTPGPPRGYGYTF. CDR3 DNA: TGTGCCACTACCCCGGGCCCCCCACGGGGCTATGGCTACACCTTC. This sequence joins TRBV10-3 and TRBJ1-2; D ambiguous. The CDR3 length is 15 residues. With 10 bases removed from V and 4 bases from J, the gap between germline ends came to 22 bases. In germline, CDR1 is ENHRY, CDR2 SYGVKD.

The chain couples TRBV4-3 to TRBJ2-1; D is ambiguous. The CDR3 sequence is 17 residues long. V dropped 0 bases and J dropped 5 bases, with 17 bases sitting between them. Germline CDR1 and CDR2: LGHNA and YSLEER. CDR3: CASSQDRFAGSNNEQFF. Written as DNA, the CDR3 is TGCGCCAGCAGCCAAGATAGGTTTGCAGGATCAAACAATGAGCAGTTCTTC.